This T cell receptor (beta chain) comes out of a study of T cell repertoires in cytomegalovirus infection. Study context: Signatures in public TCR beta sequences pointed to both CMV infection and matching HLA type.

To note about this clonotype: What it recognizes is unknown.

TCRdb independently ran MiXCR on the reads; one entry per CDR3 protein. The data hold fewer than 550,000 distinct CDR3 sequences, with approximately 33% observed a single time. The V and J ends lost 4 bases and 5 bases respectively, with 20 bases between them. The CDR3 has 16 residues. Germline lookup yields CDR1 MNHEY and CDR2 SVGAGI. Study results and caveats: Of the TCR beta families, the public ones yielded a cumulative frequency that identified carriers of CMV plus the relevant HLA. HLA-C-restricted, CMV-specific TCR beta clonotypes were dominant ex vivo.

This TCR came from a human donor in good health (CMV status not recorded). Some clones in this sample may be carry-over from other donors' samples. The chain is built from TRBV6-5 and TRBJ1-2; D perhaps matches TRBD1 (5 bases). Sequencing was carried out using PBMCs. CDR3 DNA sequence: TGTGCCAGCAGTTTATCCGGACACCGAAGGGGATATGGCTACACCTTC. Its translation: CASSLSGHRRGYGYTF.